Listed here are 22 T cell receptor beta chains from one sample, sequenced in a study of T cell responses to AZD1222 COVID-19 vaccine. Sequenced by immunoSEQ multiplex PCR; TCRdb stores in-frame clones only, minus some. The sample includes over 150,000 clones, around nine tenths of them seen just once. The material was peripheral blood, obtained 28 days after the second AZD1222 dose. The receptor set was obtained from an adult who received the AZD1222 COVID-19 vaccine.

The rearrangement links TRBV2 to TRBJ1-1; no clear D gene. The CDR3 runs to 12 residues. The V gene's germline CDR1 is SNHLY and CDR2 FYNNEI. The germline V and J ends were trimmed by 4 bases and 4 bases, with 7 bases remaining between them. CDR3 in amino acids: CASSGDFTEAFF. The CDR3 DNA is TGTGCCAGCAGTGGCGACTTCACTGAAGCTTTCTTT.

V usage is TRBV11-3 and J usage is TRBJ1-5, with 8 bases matching TRBD1. The junction had 12 bases not matched to a gene; V was cut back by 1 base and J by 7 bases. The CDR3 length is 17 residues. Germline assignment: CDR1 SGHNT and CDR2 YENEEA. CDR3 residues: CASSLATYGQGWQPQHF. The CDR3 DNA is TGTGCCAGCAGCTTAGCGACCTACGGACAGGGATGGCAGCCCCAGCATTTT.

The rearrangement uses TRBV11-2 and TRBJ1-2; D perhaps matches TRBD1 (6 bases). The CDR3 sequence is 16 residues long. CDR1 is SGHAT, CDR2 FQNNGV, per germline. V lost 5 bases and J 8 bases, leaving 24 bases between the germline ends. CDR3 sequence (DNA): TGTGCCAGCAGCGCGGGGGCAGAACTAATTAGGTTCGGCTACACCTTC. Residues: CASSAGAELIRFGYTF.

The chain is built from TRBV6-5 and TRBJ2-1; 7 bases line up with TRBD1. Looked up from germline, CDR1 is MNHEY and CDR2 is SVGAGI. The CDR3 loop spans 14 amino acids. J gave up 5 bases and V 5 bases, and 6 bases lay outside the gene matches. The CDR3 sequence: CASSRQGWDNEQFF. CDR3 nucleotides: TGTGCCAGCAGTCGACAGGGTTGGGACAATGAGCAGTTCTTC.

The chain employs TRBV19 and TRBJ1-4, with 8 bases aligning to TRBD1. Trimming removed 7 bases from V and 5 bases from J; junction bases left unmatched: 9. Germline CDR1 LNHDA, CDR2 SQIVND (reference sequence). This CDR3 is 15 amino acids long. This chain's CDR3 is CASTRSGGLNEKLFF. CDR3 nucleotide sequence: TGTGCCAGTACTAGATCAGGGGGCTTGAATGAAAAACTGTTTTTT.

Only one count was recorded for this clone. The V gene is TRBV6-5, the J gene TRBJ1-5; weak D call: TRBD1 (6 bases). Germline-derived CDR1 and CDR2 are MNHEY and SVGAGI. The V and J ends lost 7 bases and 1 base respectively, with 11 bases between them. There are 14 residues in the CDR3. CDR3: CASTEQGSNQPQHF. CDR3 nucleotides: TGTGCCAGCACCGAACAGGGAAGCAATCAGCCCCAGCATTTT.

This clone was detected once. The chain couples TRBV18 to TRBJ2-3; 7 bases map to TRBD1. Losses at the gene ends were 6 bases for V and 2 bases for J; bases not matched to a gene: 8. CDR1 and CDR2 (germline): KGHSH, LQKENI. This CDR3 is built from 15 residues. CDR3 loop: CASSLTGQSTDTQYF. CDR3 DNA sequence: TGTGCCAGCTCGTTAACGGGACAGTCCACAGATACGCAGTATTTT.

V gene TRBV2 combines with J gene TRBJ2-1; D gene ambiguous. V shed 11 bases and J shed 9 bases, with 20 bases lying between them. Germline V CDR1 and CDR2: SNHLY, FYNNEI. The CDR3 extends over 13 amino acids. The CDR3 region is CALGDGLWGEQFF. The CDR3 DNA follows: TGTGCCCTAGGAGACGGGCTCTGGGGTGAGCAGTTCTTC.

The chain recombines TRBV7-9 with TRBJ2-7, with TRBD1 matching over 9 bases. CDR1 and CDR2 (germline): SEHNR, FQNEAQ (reference sequence). The J segment lost 3 bases and the V segment lost 4 bases, leaving 7 bases of the junction unmatched. CDR3 length: 15 residues. The CDR3 DNA sequence: TGTGCCAGCAGCTCACTCAAGGACAGGGGCTACGAGCAGTACTTC. Protein product: CASSSLKDRGYEQYF. Full variable domain (missing parts from reference TRBV7-9 and TRBJ2-7): DTGVSQNPRHKITKRGQNVTFRCDPISEHNRLYWYRQTLGQGPEFLTYFQNEAQLEKSRLLSDRFSAERPKGSFSTLEIQRTEQGDSAMYLCASSSLKDRGYEQYFGPGTRLTVT.

J is TRBJ2-1 and V is TRBV13, with D perhaps matching TRBD1 or TRBD2 (5 bases each). V dropped 6 bases and J dropped 8 bases, with 5 bases sitting between them. The germline V gene has CDR1 PRHDT and CDR2 FYEKMQ (reference sequence). This CDR3 has 10 amino acids. CDR3 loop: CASRGDEQFF. The CDR3, as DNA: TGTGCCAGCAGGGGGGATGAGCAGTTCTTC.

V usage is TRBV28 and J usage is TRBJ1-3; D not certain. Germline assignment: CDR1 MDHEN and CDR2 SYDVKM. The CDR3 length is 14 residues. Trimming pared 8 bases from V and 0 bases from J, leaving 11 bases between. The CDR3 DNA sequence: TGTGCCAGCTCCAGAAATCCCTCTGGAAACACCATATATTTT. Protein: CASSRNPSGNTIYF.

The chain recombines TRBV30 with TRBJ2-7, with TRBD1 matching 7 bases. V trimming: 3 bases; J trimming: 0 bases; junction bases outside the gene matches: 5. There are 14 residues in the CDR3. Germline V gene data show CDR1 as GTSNPN and CDR2 as SVGIG (reference sequence). CDR3 nucleotide sequence: TGTGCCTGGAGGGAGACAGGGAGCTCCTACGAGCAGTACTTC. Its translation is CAWRETGSSYEQYF.

The chain employs TRBV11-3 and TRBJ1-1; D not resolved. Germline assignment: CDR1 SGHNT and CDR2 YENEEA. Trimming left V 0 bases short and J 2 bases short, with 1 base between. The CDR3 extends over 12 amino acids. The DNA of the CDR3 is TGTGCCAGCAGCTTAGATAACACTGAAGCTTTCTTT. This translates into CASSLDNTEAFF. The full variable domain, rest sourced from reference TRBV11-3 and TRBJ1-1, is EAGVVQSPRYKIIEKKQPVAFWCNPISGHNTLYWYLQNLGQGPELLIRYENEEAVDDSQLPKDRFSAERLKGVDSTLKIQPAELGDSAVYLCASSLDNTEAFFGQGTRLTVV.

V gene TRBV6-2 or TRBV6-3 combines with J gene TRBJ2-7; D might be TRBD1 or TRBD2, each matching 5 bases. Germline CDR1 reads MNHEY; CDR2 reads SVGEGT. The CDR3 runs to 16 residues. The V gene lost 4 bases and the J gene lost 0 bases, with 16 bases spanning the gap. The CDR3 bases are TGTGCCAGCAGTTTATCCCAACGGGGCAGCTCCTACGAGCAGTACTTC. Its translation: CASSLSQRGSSYEQYF.

The genes are TRBV6-5 and TRBJ1-3; 7 bases fit TRBD1. Germline loops: CDR1 MNHEY, CDR2 SVGAGI. J gave up 0 bases and V 6 bases, and 5 bases lay outside the gene matches. This CDR3 contains 15 residues. The CDR3 here is CASRPGQPSGNTIYF. The CDR3 DNA sequence: TGTGCCAGCAGGCCGGGACAGCCCTCTGGAAACACCATATATTTT.

V is TRBV6-5 and J is TRBJ1-2; no reliable D call. The length of the CDR3 is 15 residues. From germline, CDR1 is MNHEY and CDR2 SVGAGI. With 2 bases removed from V and 4 bases from J, the gap between germline ends came to 14 bases. The DNA for the CDR3 is TGTGCCAGCAGTTACAAAGGCGGAGGGAGCTATGGCTACACCTTC. Its protein product is CASSYKGGGSYGYTF.

The chain joins TRBV6-5 to TRBJ1-1; no clear D gene. V was pared by 0 bases and J by 0 bases, with 5 bases between. Germline V gives CDR1 MNHEY, CDR2 SVGAGI. The CDR3 has 14 amino acids. DNA for the CDR3: TGTGCCAGCAGTTACTCTGGCTTGAACACTGAAGCTTTCTTT. Protein sequence: CASSYSGLNTEAFF.

V and J are TRBV5-6 and TRBJ1-2; the D gene is possibly TRBD1 (6 bases). With 4 bases removed from V and 0 bases from J, the gap between germline ends came to 13 bases. The CDR3 has 15 residues. Germline values: CDR1 SGHDT, CDR2 YYEEEE. The CDR3 DNA reads as TGTGCCAGCAGCAATCAGGGGCAAGCTAACTATGGCTACACCTTC. Translation: CASSNQGQANYGYTF.

This chain joins TRBV9 and TRBJ1-4, with unresolved D. The CDR3 has 14 residues. CDR1 SGDLS and CDR2 YYNGEE come from the germline V gene. V was shortened by 4 bases and J by 8 bases, with 15 bases between the two germline ends. The DNA for the CDR3 is TGTGCCAGCAGCCCTCGGGTCCTGGGGGAAAAACTGTTTTTT. Translated: CASSPRVLGEKLFF.

The chain combines TRBV7-9 with TRBJ1-3; D is unclear. Trimming shortened V by 2 bases and J by 7 bases, and 12 bases separated the two germline ends. This CDR3 region has 14 residues. Per germline, CDR1 SEHNR and CDR2 FQNEAQ (reference sequence). CDR3 loop: CASSLRFSGNTIYF. Written as DNA, the CDR3 is TGTGCCAGCAGCTTACGATTTTCCGGTAACACCATATATTTT.

This chain joins TRBV30 and TRBJ1-2; 9 bases fit TRBD1. This CDR3 comprises 13 residues. CDR1 and CDR2 (germline): GTSNPN, SVGIG (reference sequence). Trimming removed 5 bases from V and 8 bases from J; junction bases left unmatched: 9. CDR3 loop: CAWAGTGRRGYTF. The CDR3 DNA reads as TGTGCCTGGGCCGGGACAGGGAGACGGGGCTACACCTTC.

The chain combines TRBV5-1 with TRBJ1-2, with D perhaps TRBD1 (5 bases). Looked up from germline, CDR1 is SGHRS and CDR2 is YFSETQ. The CDR3 is 14 residues long. V gave up 0 bases and J gave up 4 bases, with 10 bases separating them. The CDR3 here is CASSLGDGFYGYTF. CDR3 nucleotide sequence: TGCGCCAGCAGCTTGGGGGACGGATTCTATGGCTACACCTTC.